This TCR beta chain was found in a study of blood T cell repertoires in COVID-19 (dated by TCRdb to between 2020 and 2021). Regarding the complete study: Collaborator samples came from the United States, Italy and Spain and covered acute and convalescent phases of COVID-19. The material from the prospective study consisted of cDNA or gDNA derived from T cells, B-cell-depleted T cells, or PBMCs. Subjects who had been exposed to COVID-19, were actively infected with it, or had recovered from it provided the deeply sampled blood TCRbeta repertoires that made up the dataset. The repertoires were made available in a free public database intended to serve as a resource for research on the immune response to SARS-CoV-2. The samples were drawn from the first 160 participants of the ongoing ImmuneRACE study and from 1,200 or so subjects provided by 6 global collaborators. Sample metadata almost always included a de-identified subject ID, COVID-19 status, age in years and sex. Where HLA class I and class II types were available, the types were taken from metadata supplied by the sample provider, not from assay-based typing. Summary of the overall study and its limitations: The quantity of clinical and demographic metadata differed by source and by participant and was supplied without curation.

The immunoSEQ Assay, a bias-controlled multiplex PCR, was used to amplify TCRbeta CDR3 regions from genomic DNA. Per the original workflow: The number of nucleated cells in each sample was estimated by amplification of reference gene primers within the assay. To quantify the absolute abundance of each unique TCRbeta CDR3 rearrangement, sequence reads were collapsed and filtered. For each sample, productive Simpson clonality was calculated as the square root of Simpson's diversity index across productive rearrangements. TCRdb provides this immuneACCESS table in a form limited to in-frame rearrangements. Some clones are lacking; in checked studies, under half of them reflect an unresolved V gene, and why the rest are absent is not known. That table is the source of V, J and clone size, and D and trimming were worked out from the DNA. Here the sample has about 87,000 clones; about 80% occur a single time. The ten biggest clones cover approximately 4.6% of the sample.

V was cut back by 3 bases and J by 4 bases, leaving a gap of 19 bases between them. The CDR3, from cysteine to phenylalanine, totals 16 residues. Only the CDR3 DNA is retained, 48 bases long and in frame from the first base. Reading the germline V gene (reference sequence) gives CDR1 SGHNT and CDR2 YYREEE. The collaborating institutions used their own protocols to collect whole blood in K2EDTA tubes. For TCRbeta analysis, collaborators shipped samples in one of three forms: frozen whole blood, isolated PBMCs, or DNA extracted from either of those sample types. Concerning this clone itself: The specificity of this receptor is unknown. No much larger clone is present one base from it, and per-base qualities are unavailable.

The clonotype was recovered from a woman between 45 and 65 years old with acute or convalescent COVID-19. The V and J segments used are TRBV5-4 and TRBJ1-2; TRBD1 is perhaps the D gene, given 5 matching bases. Sequencing was performed on peripheral blood. At the DNA level, the sequence is TGTGCCAGCAGCTCGCTTTGGGGGGAAGTTGGCTATGGCTACACCTTC. The encoded protein is CASSSLWGEVGYGYTF.